One T cell receptor (beta chain) is described in this entry. No antigen is known for it. The record originates from a study of monozygotic twins with inflammatory bowel disease. General study points: Patients with IBD had less TCRbeta diversity (inverse Simpson) than their healthy co-twins. Repertoire similarity was not found to differ between concordant and discordant twins, possibly from limited power. Healthy twins shared more clonotypes with others than IBD patients, most markedly active ones.

The CDR3 loop spans 14 amino acids. The germline gives CDR1 SGHDT, CDR2 YYEEEE. Eight separate reactions per sample yielded the cDNA. Each CDR3 protein gets one entry in TCRdb, which reprocessed the 5' RACE reads and gives no DNA. The sample's table shows approximately 210,000 distinct CDR3 sequences. The receptor was derived from a human donor with ulcerative colitis or Crohn's disease, or a healthy co-twin of an affected twin (not recorded which). Sequencing was carried out using blood. The gene calls are TRBV5-6 and TRBJ1-1. The CDR3 here is CASTRREARTDAFF.